The next 2 T cell receptor beta chains were all read from a single sample in a study of lymphopenia after photon versus proton radiotherapy (dated by TCRdb to about 2019). The library was generated by the immunoSEQ multiplex PCR assay. Imported from immuneACCESS, the table was reduced by TCRdb to in-frame sequences with V and J called. These copies leave out some clones; in studies compared against another copy, an unresolved V gene accounts for under half, and the cause of the remainder is not known. The sample yields roughly 23,000 clones; more than 85% were counted once. Over 8.5% of the sample is in the top ten clones. The source material was peripheral blood, sampled from a patient treated with proton-based radiotherapy. The receptor set was obtained from a man of 80 years or more with esophageal cancer.

The rearrangement links TRBV7-8 to TRBJ2-1; the match to TRBD2 covers 7 bases. CDR3 size: 15 residues. V was clipped by 2 bases and J by 2 bases; unmatched bases: 3. Looked up from germline, CDR1 is SGHVS and CDR2 is FQNEAQ. The CDR3 sequence is CASSLSLAAYNEQFF. The CDR3, as DNA: TGTGCCAGCAGCTTAAGTCTAGCGGCCTACAATGAGCAGTTCTTC.

The chain combines TRBV7-2 with TRBJ2-7, with 7 bases identical to TRBD1. Per germline, CDR1 SGHTA and CDR2 FQGNSA. CDR3 length equals 16 residues. V lost 2 bases to trimming and J lost 2 bases; unmatched junction nucleotides: 9. DNA of the CDR3: TGTGCCAGCAGCTTACCTAGACAGGGCCCTACCTACGAGCAGTACTTC. The encoded protein is CASSLPRQGPTYEQYF.